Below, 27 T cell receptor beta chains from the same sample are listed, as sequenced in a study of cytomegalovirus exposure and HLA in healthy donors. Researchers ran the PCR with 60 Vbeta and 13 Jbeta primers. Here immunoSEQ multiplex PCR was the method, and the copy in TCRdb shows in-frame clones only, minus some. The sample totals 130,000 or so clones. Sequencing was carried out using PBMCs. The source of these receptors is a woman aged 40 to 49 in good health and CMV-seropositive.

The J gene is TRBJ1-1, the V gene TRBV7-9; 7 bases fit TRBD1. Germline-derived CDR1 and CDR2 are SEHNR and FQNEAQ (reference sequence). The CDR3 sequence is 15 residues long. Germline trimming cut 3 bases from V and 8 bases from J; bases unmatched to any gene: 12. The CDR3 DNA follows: TGTGCCAGCAGCTTCGAGGGCCGGACAGGCGAAGAAGCTTTCTTT. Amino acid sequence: CASSFEGRTGEEAFF.

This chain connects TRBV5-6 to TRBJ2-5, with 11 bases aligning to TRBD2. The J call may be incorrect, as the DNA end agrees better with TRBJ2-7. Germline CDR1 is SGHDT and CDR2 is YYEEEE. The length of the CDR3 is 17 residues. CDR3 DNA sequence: TGTGCCAGCAGCTGGCTATCAGGACTAGCGGGTACCTACGAGCAGTACTTC. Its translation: CASSWLSGLAGTYEQYF.

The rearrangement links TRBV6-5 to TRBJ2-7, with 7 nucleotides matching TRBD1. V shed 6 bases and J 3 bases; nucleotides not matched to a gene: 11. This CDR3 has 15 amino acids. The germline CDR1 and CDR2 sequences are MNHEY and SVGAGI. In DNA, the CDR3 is TGTGCCAGCAGACAACAGGGGCCCCGTTTCTACGAGCAGTACTTC. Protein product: CASRQQGPRFYEQYF.

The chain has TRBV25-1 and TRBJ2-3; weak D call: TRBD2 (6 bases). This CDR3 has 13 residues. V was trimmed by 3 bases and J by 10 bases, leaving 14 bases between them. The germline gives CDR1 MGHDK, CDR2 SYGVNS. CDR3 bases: TGTGCCAGCAGTGAGAGACCCGGGACTCCGCAGTATTTT. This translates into CASSERPGTPQYF.

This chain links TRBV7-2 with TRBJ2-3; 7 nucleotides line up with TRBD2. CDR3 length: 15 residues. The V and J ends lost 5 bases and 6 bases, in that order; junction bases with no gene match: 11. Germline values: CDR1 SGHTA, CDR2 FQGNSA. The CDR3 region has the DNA TGTGCCAGCAGCCCCCGGACTAGTCTACCGGATACGCAGTATTTT. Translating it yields CASSPRTSLPDTQYF.

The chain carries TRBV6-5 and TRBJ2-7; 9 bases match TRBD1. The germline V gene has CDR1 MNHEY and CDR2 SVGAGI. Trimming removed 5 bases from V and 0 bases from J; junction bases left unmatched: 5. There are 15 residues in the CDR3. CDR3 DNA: TGTGCCAGCAGTCAAGGGACAGGGCGCTCCTACGAGCAGTACTTC. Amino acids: CASSQGTGRSYEQYF.

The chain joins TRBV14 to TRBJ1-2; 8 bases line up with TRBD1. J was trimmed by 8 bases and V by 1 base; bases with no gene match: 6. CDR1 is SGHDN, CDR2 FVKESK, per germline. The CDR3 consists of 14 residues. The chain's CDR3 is CASSQVRTGSGYTF. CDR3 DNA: TGTGCCAGCAGCCAAGTCCGGACAGGGTCGGGCTACACCTTC.

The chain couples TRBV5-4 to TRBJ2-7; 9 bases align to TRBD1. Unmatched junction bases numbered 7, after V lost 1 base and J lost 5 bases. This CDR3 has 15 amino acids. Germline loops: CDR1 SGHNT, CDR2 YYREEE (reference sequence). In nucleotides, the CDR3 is TGTGCCAGCAGCTTGACCGGGACAGGGCTCCACGAGCAGTACTTC. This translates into CASSLTGTGLHEQYF.

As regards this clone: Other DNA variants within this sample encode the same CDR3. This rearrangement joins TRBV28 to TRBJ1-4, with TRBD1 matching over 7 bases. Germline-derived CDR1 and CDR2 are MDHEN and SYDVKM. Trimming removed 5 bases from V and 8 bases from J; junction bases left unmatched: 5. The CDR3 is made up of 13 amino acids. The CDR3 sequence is CASSGGGEEKLFF. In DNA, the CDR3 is TGTGCCAGCAGTGGAGGGGGCGAAGAAAAACTGTTTTTT.

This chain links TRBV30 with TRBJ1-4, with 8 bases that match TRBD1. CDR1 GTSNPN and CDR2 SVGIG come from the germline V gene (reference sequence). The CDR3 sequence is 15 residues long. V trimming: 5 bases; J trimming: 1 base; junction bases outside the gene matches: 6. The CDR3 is CAWGQGDGTNEKLFF. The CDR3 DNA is TGTGCCTGGGGACAGGGTGATGGAACTAATGAAAAACTGTTTTTT. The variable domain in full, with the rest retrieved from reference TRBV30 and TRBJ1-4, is SQTIHQWPATLVQPVGSPLSLECTVEGTSNPNLYWYRQAAGRGLQLLFYSVGIGQISSEVPQNLSASRPQDRQFILSSKKLLLSDSGFYLCAWGQGDGTNEKLFFGSGTQLSVL.

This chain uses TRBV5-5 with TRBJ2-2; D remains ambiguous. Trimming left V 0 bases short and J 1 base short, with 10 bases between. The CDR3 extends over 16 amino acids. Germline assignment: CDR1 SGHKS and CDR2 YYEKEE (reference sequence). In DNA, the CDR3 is TGTGCCAGCAGCTTGGTACCAGCGTTGAACACCGGGGAGCTGTTTTTT. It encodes CASSLVPALNTGELFF.

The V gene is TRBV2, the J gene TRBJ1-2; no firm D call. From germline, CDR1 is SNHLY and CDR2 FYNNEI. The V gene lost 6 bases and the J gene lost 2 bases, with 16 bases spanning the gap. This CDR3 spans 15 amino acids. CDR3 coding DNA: TGTGCCAGCAGGGTAACAGTGGCAGCAAACTATGGCTACACCTTC. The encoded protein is CASRVTVAANYGYTF.

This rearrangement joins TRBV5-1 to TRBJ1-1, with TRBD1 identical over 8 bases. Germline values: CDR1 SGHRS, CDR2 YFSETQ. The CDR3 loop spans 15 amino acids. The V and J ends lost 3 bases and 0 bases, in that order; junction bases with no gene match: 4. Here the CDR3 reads CASSYRQGLNTEAFF. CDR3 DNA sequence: TGCGCCAGCAGCTACCGACAGGGGCTGAACACTGAAGCTTTCTTT.

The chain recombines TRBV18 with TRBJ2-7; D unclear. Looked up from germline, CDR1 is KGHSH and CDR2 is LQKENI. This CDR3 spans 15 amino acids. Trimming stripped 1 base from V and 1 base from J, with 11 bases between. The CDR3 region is CASSPREGVSYEQYF. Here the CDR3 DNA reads TGTGCCAGCTCACCACGTGAAGGAGTATCCTACGAGCAGTACTTC.

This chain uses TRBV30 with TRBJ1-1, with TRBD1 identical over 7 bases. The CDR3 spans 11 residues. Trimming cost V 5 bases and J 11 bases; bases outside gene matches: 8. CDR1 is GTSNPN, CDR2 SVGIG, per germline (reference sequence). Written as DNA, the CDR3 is TGTGCCTGGCTACAGGACAGGCGCGCTTTCTTT. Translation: CAWLQDRRAFF.

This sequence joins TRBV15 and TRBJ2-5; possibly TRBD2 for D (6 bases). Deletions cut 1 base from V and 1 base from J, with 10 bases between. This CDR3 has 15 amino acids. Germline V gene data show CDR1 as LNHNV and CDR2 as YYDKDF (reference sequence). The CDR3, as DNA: TGTGCCACCAGCAGAGGGAGGGGACTCCAAGAGACCCAGTACTTC. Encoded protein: CATSRGRGLQETQYF.

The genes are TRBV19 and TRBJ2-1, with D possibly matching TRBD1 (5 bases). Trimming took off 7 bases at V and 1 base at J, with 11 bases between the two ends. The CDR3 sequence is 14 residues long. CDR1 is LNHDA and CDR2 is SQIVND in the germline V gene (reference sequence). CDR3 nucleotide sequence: TGTGCCAGTATGGGTCCAGGGTCCTACAATGAGCAGTTCTTC. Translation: CASMGPGSYNEQFF.

In nucleotides, the CDR3 is TGTGCCATCAGTGTGGGACAGGGGACTTACGAGCAGTACTTC. Translated: CAISVGQGTYEQYF. The chain is built from TRBV10-3 and TRBJ2-7; TRBD1 matches at 10 bases. Trimming removed 4 bases from V and 4 bases from J; junction bases left unmatched: 4. Germline CDR1 ENHRY, CDR2 SYGVKD. There are 14 residues in the CDR3.

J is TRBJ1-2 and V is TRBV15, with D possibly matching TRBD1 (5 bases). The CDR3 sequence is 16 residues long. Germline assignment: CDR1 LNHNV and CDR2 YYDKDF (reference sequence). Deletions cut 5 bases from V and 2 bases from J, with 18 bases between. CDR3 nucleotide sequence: TGTGCCACCAGCCCCAACCCCGACAGAGTCAACTATGGCTACACCTTC. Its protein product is CATSPNPDRVNYGYTF.

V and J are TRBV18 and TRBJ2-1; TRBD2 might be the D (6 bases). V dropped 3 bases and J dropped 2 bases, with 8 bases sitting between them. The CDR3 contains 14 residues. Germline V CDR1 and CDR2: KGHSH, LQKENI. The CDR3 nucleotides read TGTGCCAGCTCACCGGGGGGAACCTACAATGAGCAGTTCTTC. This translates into CASSPGGTYNEQFF.

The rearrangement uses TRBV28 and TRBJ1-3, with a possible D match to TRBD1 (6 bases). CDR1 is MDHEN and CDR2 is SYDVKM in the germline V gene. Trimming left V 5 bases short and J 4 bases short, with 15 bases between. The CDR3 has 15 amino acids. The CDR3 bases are TGTGCCAGCAGTCTGCCAGGGGAAAGAGGAAACACCATATATTTT. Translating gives CASSLPGERGNTIYF.

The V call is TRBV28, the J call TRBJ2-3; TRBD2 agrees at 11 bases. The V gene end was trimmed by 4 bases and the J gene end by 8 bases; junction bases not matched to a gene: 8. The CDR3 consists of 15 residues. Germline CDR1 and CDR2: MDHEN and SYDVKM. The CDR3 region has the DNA TGTGCCAGCAGTTCCCCAGGACTAGCGGGCCCTACGCAGTATTTT. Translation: CASSSPGLAGPTQYF.

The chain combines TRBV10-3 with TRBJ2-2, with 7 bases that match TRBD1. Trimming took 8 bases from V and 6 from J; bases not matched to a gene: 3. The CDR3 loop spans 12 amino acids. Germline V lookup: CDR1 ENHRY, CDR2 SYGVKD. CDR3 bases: TGTGCCATCGCGACAGGGCCCGGGGAGCTGTTTTTT. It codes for CAIATGPGELFF.

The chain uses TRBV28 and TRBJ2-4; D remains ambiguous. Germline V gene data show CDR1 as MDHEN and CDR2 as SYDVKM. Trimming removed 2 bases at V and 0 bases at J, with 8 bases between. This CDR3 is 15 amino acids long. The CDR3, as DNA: TGTGCCAGCAGTTTACCTACCGTAGCCAAAAACATTCAGTACTTC. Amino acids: CASSLPTVAKNIQYF.

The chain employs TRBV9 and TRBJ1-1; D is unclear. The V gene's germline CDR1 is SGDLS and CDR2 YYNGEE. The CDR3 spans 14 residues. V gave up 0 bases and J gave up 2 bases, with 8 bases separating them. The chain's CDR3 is CASSVGWANTEAFF. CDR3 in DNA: TGTGCCAGCAGCGTAGGGTGGGCAAACACTGAAGCTTTCTTT.

The CDR3 here is CASSPEVGELFF. For the CDR3, the DNA is TGTGCCAGCAGCCCAGAGGTCGGGGAGCTGTTTTTT. V and J are TRBV7-3 and TRBJ2-2; D not resolved. The length of the CDR3 is 12 residues. The ends were cut back, 5 bases at V and 7 bases at J, with 8 bases in the middle. In germline, CDR1 is SGHTA, CDR2 FQGTGA. Drawing the rest from reference TRBV7-3 and TRBJ2-2, the complete variable domain is GAGVSQTPSNKVTEKGKYVELRCDPISGHTALYWYRQSLGQGPEFLIYFQGTGAADDSGLPNDRFFAVRPEGSVSTLKIQRTERGDSAVYLCASSPEVGELFFGEGSRLTVL.

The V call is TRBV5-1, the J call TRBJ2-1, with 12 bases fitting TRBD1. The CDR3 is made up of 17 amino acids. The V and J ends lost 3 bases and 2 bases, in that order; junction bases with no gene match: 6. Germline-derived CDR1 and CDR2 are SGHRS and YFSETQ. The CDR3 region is CASSSLGQGAAYNEQFF. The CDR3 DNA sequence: TGCGCCAGCAGCTCTTTGGGACAGGGGGCGGCCTACAATGAGCAGTTCTTC.